This T cell receptor beta chain was recovered during a study of T-cell reconstitution after alpha-beta-depleted transplantation in children. During its preparation, the TCRbeta library received unique molecular identifiers. A single record per CDR3 protein comes from TCRdb applying MiXCR to the PCR reads. The sample holds about 240,000 distinct CDR3 sequences, 9.5% to 15% seen once. CDR3 length equals 15 residues. V lost 6 bases and J lost 0, with 14 bases in between. Germline V lookup: CDR1 SGHRS, CDR2 YFSETQ. Ten or more counts support this clonotype. This clonotype was obtained from a human donor who donated a stem cell graft to a child with acute lymphoblastic leukemia. The chain couples TRBV5-1 to TRBJ2-3, with D perhaps TRBD2 (5 bases). The specimen was PBMCs from the stem cell graft donor, collected from the stem cell graft. The CDR3 sequence is CASTSIGLSTDTQYF. CDR3 DNA sequence: TGCGCCAGCACCAGCATTGGACTGAGCACAGATACGCAGTATTTT.